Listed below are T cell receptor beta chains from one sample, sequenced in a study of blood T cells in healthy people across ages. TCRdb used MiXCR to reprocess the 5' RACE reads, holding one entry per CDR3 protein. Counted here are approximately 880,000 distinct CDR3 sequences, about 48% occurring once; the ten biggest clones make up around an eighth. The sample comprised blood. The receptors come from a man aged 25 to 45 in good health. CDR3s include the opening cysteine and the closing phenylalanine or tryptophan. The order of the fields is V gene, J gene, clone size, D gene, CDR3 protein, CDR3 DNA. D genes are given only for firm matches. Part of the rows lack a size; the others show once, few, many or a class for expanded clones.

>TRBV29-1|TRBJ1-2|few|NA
CSAERLMNYGYTF
TGCAGCGCCGAAAGGCTGATGAACTATGGCTACACCTTC
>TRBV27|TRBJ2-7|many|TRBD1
CASSLGPGGAYEQYF
TGTGCCAGCAGTTTAGGACCAGGGGGCGCGTACGAGCAGTACTTC
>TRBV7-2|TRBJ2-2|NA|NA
CASSGTGYTGELFF
TGTGCCAGCAGCGGAACAGGGTACACCGGGGAGCTGTTTTTT
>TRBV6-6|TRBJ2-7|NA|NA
CASGMTGVYEQYF
TGTGCCAGCGGGATGACAGGTGTATACGAGCAGTACTTC
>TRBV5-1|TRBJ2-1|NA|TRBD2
CASSFRSTSGGAYKEQFF
TGCGCCAGCAGCTTCCGATCGACTAGCGGGGGGGCCTACAAGGAGCAGTTCTTC
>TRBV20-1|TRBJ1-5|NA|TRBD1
CSARDETGGRQPQHF
TGCAGTGCTAGAGACGAGACAGGGGGCCGGCAGCCCCAGCATTTT
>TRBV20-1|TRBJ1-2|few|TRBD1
CSVKGQGEVYGYTF
TGCAGTGTTAAAGGACAGGGCGAGGTCTATGGCTACACCTTC
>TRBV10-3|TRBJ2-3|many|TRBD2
CAINNWREDTQYF
TGTGCCATCAATAACTGGCGGGAGGATACGCAGTATTTT
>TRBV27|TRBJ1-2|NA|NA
CASTLGRILYGYTF
TGTGCCAGCACCTTAGGACGGATTCTCTATGGCTACACCTTC
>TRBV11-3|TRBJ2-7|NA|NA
CASSLDPQRAQYF
TGTGCCAGCAGCTTAGATCCCCAGAGGGCCCAGTACTTC
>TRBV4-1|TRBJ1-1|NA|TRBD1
CASSLHRDRGRNTEAFF
TGCGCCAGCAGCCTTCACCGGGACAGGGGGCGGAACACTGAAGCTTTCTTT
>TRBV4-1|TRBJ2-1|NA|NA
CASSPPLYSYNEQFF
TGCGCCAGCAGCCCCCCCCTCTACTCCTACAATGAGCAGTTCTTC
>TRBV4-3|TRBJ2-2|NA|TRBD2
CASSWTSGGATELFF
TGCGCCAGCAGCTGGACTAGCGGGGGCGCCACGGAGCTGTTTTTT
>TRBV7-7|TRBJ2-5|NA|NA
CASSLERGQQETQYF
TGTGCTAGCAGCTTAGAGCGAGGGCAGCAAGAGACCCAGTACTTC
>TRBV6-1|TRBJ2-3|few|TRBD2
CASSEWRGKVDTQYF
TGTGCCAGCAGTGAGTGGCGGGGGAAGGTAGATACGCAGTATTTT
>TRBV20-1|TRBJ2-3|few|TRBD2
CSAASGGRDTQYF
TGCAGTGCTGCTAGCGGGGGGCGGGATACGCAGTATTTT
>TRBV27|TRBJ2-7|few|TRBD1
CASSLKGTGIYEQYF
TGTGCCAGCAGTTTAAAAGGGACAGGGATCTACGAGCAGTACTTC
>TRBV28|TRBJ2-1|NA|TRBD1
CANTGDRARNEQFF
TGTGCCAACACGGGGGACAGGGCAAGAAATGAGCAGTTCTTC
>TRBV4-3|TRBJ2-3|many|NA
CASSPGTTPTDTQYF
TGCGCCAGCAGCCCCGGGACGACCCCCACAGATACGCAGTATTTT
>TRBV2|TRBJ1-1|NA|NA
CASRVTGMNTEAFF
TGTGCCAGCAGGGTGACAGGTATGAACACTGAAGCTTTCTTT
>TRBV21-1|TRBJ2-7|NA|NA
CASSRTDRWSSYEQYF
TGTGCCAGCAGCAGGACTGACAGGTGGAGCTCCTACGAGCAGTACTTC
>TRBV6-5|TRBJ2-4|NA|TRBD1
CASRPTGARIQYF
TGTGCCAGCAGGCCGACAGGGGCACGCATTCAGTACTTC
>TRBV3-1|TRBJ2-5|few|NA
CASSQKSGTVETQYF
TGTGCCAGCAGCCAAAAGTCAGGGACGGTGGAGACCCAGTACTTC
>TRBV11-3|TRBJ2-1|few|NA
CASSLVGDFNNEQFF
TGTGCCAGCAGCTTAGTTGGGGACTTCAACAATGAGCAGTTCTTC
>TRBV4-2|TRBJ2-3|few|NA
CASSQEAASPDTQYF
TGTGCCAGCAGCCAAGAAGCGGCCTCTCCGGATACGCAGTATTTT
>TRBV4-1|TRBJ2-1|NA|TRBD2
CASSFVAGGSNEQFF
TGCGCCAGCAGCTTTGTAGCGGGGGGCTCCAATGAGCAGTTCTTC
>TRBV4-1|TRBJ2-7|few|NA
CASSTPEGALYEQYF
TGCGCCAGCAGCACCCCCGAAGGGGCCTTATACGAGCAGTACTTC
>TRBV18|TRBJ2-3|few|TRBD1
CASSPPGQMSTQYF
TGTGCCAGCTCACCACCGGGACAGATGAGTACGCAGTATTTT
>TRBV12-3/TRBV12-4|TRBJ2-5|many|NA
CASRGYYQETQYF
TGTGCCAGCCGGGGATATTACCAAGAGACCCAGTACTTC
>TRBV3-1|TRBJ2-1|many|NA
CASSQGWLRPYNEQFF
TGTGCCAGCAGCCAGGGCTGGCTAAGGCCCTACAATGAGCAGTTCTTC
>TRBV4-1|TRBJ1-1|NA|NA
CASSQSLMNTEAFF
TGCGCCAGCAGCCAATCGCTGATGAACACTGAAGCTTTCTTT
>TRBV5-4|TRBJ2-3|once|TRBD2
CASSREVDTQYF
TGTGCCAGCAGCCGGGAGGTAGATACGCAGTATTTT
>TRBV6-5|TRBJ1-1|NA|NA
CASSYQPHMNTEAFF
TGTGCCAGCAGTTACCAGCCCCATATGAACACTGAAGCTTTCTTT
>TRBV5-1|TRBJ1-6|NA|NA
CASSLDGGRQPPLHF
TGCGCCAGCAGCTTGGATGGGGGGCGTCAGCCACCCCTCCACTTT
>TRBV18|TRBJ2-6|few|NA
CASSRTNGGTGANVLTF
TGTGCCAGCTCACGGACAAATGGAGGGACTGGGGCCAACGTCCTGACTTTC
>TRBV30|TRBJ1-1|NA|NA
CASGGGGTEAFF
TGTGCCTCCGGGGGGGGTGGGACTGAAGCTTTCTTT
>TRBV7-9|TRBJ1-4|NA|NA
CTSSTPSELEKLFF
TGTACCAGCAGCACCCCTTCAGAATTAGAAAAACTGTTTTTT
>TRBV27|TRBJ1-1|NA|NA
CASSPGFVMNTEAFF
TGTGCCAGCAGCCCAGGATTCGTAATGAACACTGAAGCTTTCTTT
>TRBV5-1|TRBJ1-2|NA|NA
CASSLLPGSGVGYTF
TGCGCCAGCAGCTTGTTGCCGGGAAGCGGAGTTGGCTACACCTTC
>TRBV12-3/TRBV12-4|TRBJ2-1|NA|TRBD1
CASRGQGTEQFF
TGTGCCAGCAGAGGACAGGGTACTGAGCAGTTCTTC
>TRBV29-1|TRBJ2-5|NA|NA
CSVIGIFGSNEQYF
TGCAGCGTAATAGGGATATTCGGCAGCAATGAGCAGTACTTC
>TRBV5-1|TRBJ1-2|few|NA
CASSSPGVGYGYTF
TGCGCCAGCAGCTCCCCAGGGGTTGGCTATGGCTACACCTTC
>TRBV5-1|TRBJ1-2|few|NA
CASSLEGGLDGYTF
TGCGCCAGCAGCTTGGAGGGGGGGCTCGATGGCTACACCTTC
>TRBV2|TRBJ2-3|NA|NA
CASSAGGTSTDTQYF
TGTGCCAGCAGTGCAGGGGGGACTAGCACAGATACGCAGTATTTT
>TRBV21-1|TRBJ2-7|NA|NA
CASSNRPREDEQYF
TGTGCCAGCAGCAATCGGCCCAGGGAGGACGAGCAGTACTTC
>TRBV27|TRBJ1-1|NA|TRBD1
CASSPWDRPNTEAFF
TGTGCCAGCAGTCCATGGGACAGGCCGAACACTGAAGCTTTCTTT
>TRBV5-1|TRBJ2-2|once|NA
CASSRLAPGTGELFF
TGCGCCAGCAGCAGGCTAGCCCCTGGGACCGGGGAGCTGTTTTTT
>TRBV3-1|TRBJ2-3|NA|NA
CASSQPLTDTQYF
TGTGCCAGCAGCCAACCCCTCACAGATACGCAGTATTTT
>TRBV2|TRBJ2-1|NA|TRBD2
CASSERRETYNEQFF
TGTGCCAGCAGTGAAAGGCGGGAGACCTACAATGAGCAGTTCTTC
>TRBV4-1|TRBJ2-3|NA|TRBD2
CASSQVPGLAAYPTDTQYF
TGCGCCAGCAGCCAAGTTCCGGGACTAGCGGCTTACCCCACAGATACGCAGTATTTT
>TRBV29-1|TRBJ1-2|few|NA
CSGWGSGGYTF
TGCAGCGGATGGGGCAGCGGTGGCTACACCTTC
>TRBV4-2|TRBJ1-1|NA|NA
CASSQVLANTEAFF
TGTGCCAGCAGCCAAGTGCTTGCGAACACTGAAGCTTTCTTT
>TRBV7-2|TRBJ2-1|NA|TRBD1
CASSLAGQGLNGEQFF
TGTGCCAGCAGCTTAGCGGGACAGGGTTTGAACGGTGAGCAGTTCTTC
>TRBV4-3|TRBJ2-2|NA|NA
CASSQVSDPNTGELFF
TGCGCCAGCAGCCAAGTATCGGATCCAAACACCGGGGAGCTGTTTTTT
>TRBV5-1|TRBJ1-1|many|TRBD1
CASKENGQENTEAFF
TGCGCCAGCAAAGAGAACGGACAGGAGAACACTGAAGCTTTCTTT
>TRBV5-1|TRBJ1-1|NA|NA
CASSFGHSMNTEAFF
TGCGCCAGCAGCTTTGGTCACAGCATGAACACTGAAGCTTTCTTT
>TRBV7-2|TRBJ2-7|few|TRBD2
CASSLVMGLAGGYEQYF
TGTGCCAGCAGCTTAGTAATGGGACTAGCGGGGGGCTACGAGCAGTACTTC
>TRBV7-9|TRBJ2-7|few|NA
CASSLVPRDYEQYF
TGTGCCAGCAGCTTAGTACCCAGGGACTACGAGCAGTACTTC
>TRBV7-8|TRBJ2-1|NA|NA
CASSLVPLGGGTHNEQFF
TGTGCCAGCAGCTTAGTTCCTTTGGGAGGGGGAACCCACAATGAGCAGTTCTTC
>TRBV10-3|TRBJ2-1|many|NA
CAISSGQSYNEQFF
TGTGCCATCTCCTCGGGGCAGTCCTACAATGAGCAGTTCTTC